This TCR beta chain is from a study of control samples from healthy donors and cancer patients. In germline, CDR1 is SGHDT, CDR2 YYEEEE. V was shortened by 0 bases and J by 0 bases, with 10 bases between the two germline ends. The CDR3 spans 16 residues. Generated by immunoSEQ multiplex PCR, the TCRdb table keeps only in-frame clones and is missing some. The sample has around 92,000 clones, roughly 78% seen once; the top ten hold approximately 2%. The source material was blood. The clonotype originates from a man in his fifties or sixties in good health. The rearrangement uses TRBV5-6 and TRBJ1-3; D remains ambiguous. This CDR3 reads CASSLAVRSSGNTIYF. The CDR3 region has the DNA TGTGCCAGCAGCTTGGCCGTTCGGAGCTCTGGAAACACCATATATTTT.